These 32 T cell receptor beta chains came from one sample sequenced in a study of CD8 T cells in Susac syndrome. Random hexamers were used to reverse transcribe an amount of about 0.5 to 1 ug RNA. TCRdb recomputed calls from the immunoSEQ multiplex PCR reads with MiXCR, one row per CDR3 protein. This repertoire shows 150,000 to 180,000 distinct CDR3 sequences, about 94% found once; its top ten account for about 0.19%. Sequenced sample: CD8+ T cells from PBMCs. The receptor set was obtained from a human donor with multiple sclerosis.

The gene calls are TRBV4-1 and TRBJ1-1; D is unresolved. From germline, CDR1 is MGHRA and CDR2 YSYEKL. CDR3 length: 12 amino acids. V was trimmed by 2 bases and J by 5 bases, leaving 6 bases between them. CDR3 region: CASSQFGTEAFF. For the CDR3, the DNA is TGCGCCAGCAGCCAATTTGGGACTGAAGCTTTCTTT.

This chain joins TRBV29-1 and TRBJ2-3; 7 bases align to TRBD1. This CDR3 is 15 amino acids long. Germline V lookup: CDR1 SQVTM, CDR2 ANQGSEA. J gave up 4 bases and V 5 bases, and 12 bases lay outside the gene matches. CDR3 bases: TGCAGCGTTCATCGACAGGGTGATTATGCAGATACGCAGTATTTT. Amino acids: CSVHRQGDYADTQYF.

The V gene is TRBV4-1, the J gene TRBJ2-2, with D perhaps given as TRBD1 or TRBD2 (5 bases each). Germline V gene sequence: CDR1 MGHRA, CDR2 YSYEKL. CDR3 length: 14 amino acids. The V end lost 4 bases, the J end lost 1 base, and 7 bases lay between the germline ends. The CDR3 region has the DNA TGCGCCAGCAGCCCGGGACGGAACACCGGGGAGCTGTTTTTT. Amino acid sequence: CASSPGRNTGELFF.

The gene calls are TRBV12-3 or TRBV12-4 and TRBJ1-1; D is unclear. This CDR3 is 12 amino acids long. The V gene lost 7 bases and the J gene lost 2 bases, with 8 bases spanning the gap. DNA for the CDR3: TGTGCCAGCACCTCTCGTAACACTGAAGCTTTCTTT. It encodes CASTSRNTEAFF.

The rearrangement uses TRBV4-1 and TRBJ1-1; D not resolved. The CDR3 extends over 12 amino acids. V was shortened by 3 bases and J by 8 bases, with 10 bases between the two germline ends. Per germline, CDR1 MGHRA and CDR2 YSYEKL. CDR3 protein: CASSHGGGEAFF. CDR3 bases: TGCGCCAGCAGCCACGGAGGTGGGGAAGCTTTCTTT.

This clonotype was detected only once. V and J are TRBV24-1 and TRBJ2-7; D might be TRBD1 (6 bases). This CDR3 has 14 residues. Trimming left V 3 bases short and J 2 bases short, with 10 bases between. Germline V gene lookup returns CDR1 KGHDR and CDR2 SFDVKD. In nucleotides, the CDR3 is TGTGCCACCAGTGATCAGGGACACCCCTACGAGCAGTACTTC. Its translation is CATSDQGHPYEQYF.

The chain links TRBV11-1 to TRBJ2-1; a possible D gene is TRBD2 (6 bases). This CDR3 spans 20 amino acids. Germline CDR1 reads SGHAT; CDR2 reads FQDESV (reference sequence). V lost 5 bases and J lost 5, with 31 bases in between. CDR3 amino acids: CASSHPRGETSTRHHNEQFF. CDR3 bases: TGTGCCAGCAGCCATCCCCGGGGAGAGACGTCGACTAGGCACCACAATGAGCAGTTCTTC.

For this clonotype: Its ends do not fully match the called genes, so a read error is possible. This chain joins TRBV15 and TRBJ2-7; D ambiguous. This CDR3 contains 11 residues. CDR1 is LNHNV and CDR2 is YYDKDF in the germline V gene (reference sequence). The CDR3 DNA reads as TGTGCAACCAGCAACGGTTACGAGCAGTACTTC. This sequence encodes CATSNGYEQYF.

Turning to this clonotype: One junction end does not reproduce the germline sequence, and a read error may be involved. The chain joins TRBV9 to TRBJ1-2; TRBD1 aligns across 10 bases. The CDR3 covers 13 residues. The V gene's germline CDR1 is SGDLS and CDR2 YYNGEE. This CDR3 reads CASSTGGQGVSDF. CDR3 DNA sequence: TGTGCCAGCAGCACCGGCGGACAGGGGGTTTCGGACTTC. The variable domain in full, with the rest retrieved from reference TRBV9 and TRBJ1-2, is DSGVTQTPKHLITATGQRVTLRCSPRSGDLSVYWYQQSLDQGLQFLIQYYNGEERAKGNILERFSAQQFPDLHSELNLSSLELGDSALYFCASSTGGQGVSDFGSGTRLTVV.

The chain has TRBV7-9 and TRBJ1-1; tentative D call: TRBD1 (5 bases). CDR1 and CDR2 (germline): SEHNR, FQNEAQ (reference sequence). CDR3 length: 14 residues. V was pared by 3 bases and J by 8 bases, with 16 bases between. The CDR3 region has the DNA TGTGCCAGCAGCTTCCGGGACCGCCCGCCCGAAGCTTTCTTT. It codes for CASSFRDRPPEAFF. Variable domain in full (rest from reference TRBV7-9 and TRBJ1-1): DTGVSQNPRHKITKRGQNVTFRCDPISEHNRLYWYRQTLGQGPEFLTYFQNEAQLEKSRLLSDRFSAERPKGSFSTLEIQRTEQGDSAMYLCASSFRDRPPEAFFGQGTRLTVV.

This chain links TRBV5-1 with TRBJ2-1, with TRBD1 as a possible D gene (7 bases). The ends were cut back, 5 bases at V and 2 bases at J, with 14 bases in the middle. There are 15 residues in the CDR3. Per the germline V gene, CDR1 is SGHRS and CDR2 is YFSETQ. The CDR3, as DNA: TGCGCCAGCAGTGGCGGGACAGATACCTACAATGAGCAGTTCTTC. This sequence encodes CASSGGTDTYNEQFF.

The rearrangement uses TRBV24-1 and TRBJ2-1; TRBD1 matches 9 bases. Germline trimming cut 4 bases from V and 8 bases from J; bases unmatched to any gene: 11. The CDR3 has 16 residues. Germline CDR1 KGHDR, CDR2 SFDVKD. CDR3 nucleotide sequence: TGTGCCACCAGTGAAGCCCGGGACAGGGTACGCCATGAGCAGTTCTTC. Translation gives CATSEARDRVRHEQFF.

In this sample, this clonotype turned up once. This chain's CDR3 is CATSWGAGQGGYTF. The CDR3 coding sequence is TGTGCCACGTCCTGGGGTGCAGGGCAGGGTGGCTACACCTTC. The chain joins TRBV27 to TRBJ1-2, with D maybe TRBD1 (5 bases). The CDR3 spans 14 residues. V lost 10 bases, J lost 7 bases, and 22 bases lay in between. From germline, CDR1 is MNHEY and CDR2 SMNVEV (reference sequence).

V gene TRBV18 combines with J gene TRBJ1-1; 8 bases are shared with TRBD1. This CDR3 has 15 residues. With V trimmed by 3 bases and J by 0 bases, 3 bases remained unmatched. Germline lookup yields CDR1 KGHSH and CDR2 LQKENI. The CDR3 DNA sequence: TGTGCCAGCTCACCCCCGACAGGGGTGAACACTGAAGCTTTCTTT. This codes for CASSPPTGVNTEAFF.

The rearrangement uses TRBV4-1 and TRBJ2-5, with D perhaps TRBD1 or TRBD2 (6 bases each). Germline-derived CDR1 and CDR2 are MGHRA and YSYEKL. The CDR3 spans 15 residues. V was shortened by 2 bases and J by 3 bases, with 13 bases between the two germline ends. The CDR3 bases are TGCGCCAGCAGCCAATTGCACGGGGGCGAAGAGACCCAGTACTTC. Translation gives CASSQLHGGEETQYF.

J is TRBJ1-2 and V is TRBV29-1; D is perhaps TRBD1 (5 bases). CDR1 SQVTM and CDR2 ANQGSEA come from the germline V gene. The CDR3 loop spans 13 amino acids. V lost 3 bases and J lost 5, with 13 bases in between. CDR3 nucleotide sequence: TGCAGCGTTGATGGGGGAATATGGTATGGCTACACCTTC. It is translated as CSVDGGIWYGYTF.

This rearrangement joins TRBV13 to TRBJ1-2; 8 bases line up with TRBD1. J gave up 7 bases and V 4 bases, and 11 bases lay outside the gene matches. Germline CDR1 and CDR2: PRHDT and FYEKMQ (reference sequence). This CDR3 is 15 amino acids long. CDR3 loop: CASSSAGQGASGYTF. As DNA, the CDR3 is TGTGCCAGCAGCTCAGCCGGTCAGGGGGCGAGTGGCTACACCTTC.

The gene calls are TRBV9 and TRBJ1-2; D gene uncertain. This CDR3 has 11 residues. Trimming stripped 3 bases from V and 8 bases from J, with 8 bases between. Germline V gene lookup returns CDR1 SGDLS and CDR2 YYNGEE. Written as DNA, the CDR3 is TGTGCCAGCAGCGGGTCTCCCGGCTACACCTTC. Its protein is CASSGSPGYTF.

The chain couples TRBV15 to TRBJ1-1, with 7 bases fitting TRBD1. CDR1 and CDR2 (germline): LNHNV, YYDKDF (reference sequence). V lost 2 bases and J lost 3; bases outside the gene matches: 3. This CDR3 has 14 residues. This CDR3 is CATSRQGEDTEAFF. The DNA of the CDR3 is TGTGCCACCAGCAGACAGGGGGAGGACACTGAAGCTTTCTTT. Supplemented by reference TRBV15 and TRBJ1-1, the full variable domain reads DAMVIQNPRYQVTQFGKPVTLSCSQTLNHNVMYWYQQKSSQAPKLLFHYYDKDFNNEADTPDNFQSRRPNTSFCFLDIRSPGLGDTAMYLCATSRQGEDTEAFFGQGTRLTVV.

Of note for this clonotype: The conserved phenylalanine or tryptophan is not found at the CDR3 terminus, so this likely reflects a read error. The chain combines TRBV18 with TRBJ2-7; TRBD2 agrees at 12 bases. This CDR3 is 15 amino acids long. V was clipped by 5 bases and J by 6 bases; unmatched bases: 8. Germline V gene sequence: CDR1 KGHSH, CDR2 LQKENI. The CDR3 bases are TGTGCCAGCTCAGCCGAGACTAGCGGGAGAAGCGAGCAGTACCTC. Translated, it gives CASSAETSGRSEQYL.

The V and J genes are TRBV15 and TRBJ1-5; TRBD1 is a possible D gene (5 bases). The CDR3 is 14 amino acids. The V and J ends lost 2 bases and 4 bases respectively, with 9 bases between them. Germline V gene data show CDR1 as LNHNV and CDR2 as YYDKDF (reference sequence). The DNA for the CDR3 is TGTGCCACCAGCAGACAGGGTCTAAATCAGCCCCAGCATTTT. Translating gives CATSRQGLNQPQHF.

This sequence joins TRBV5-6 and TRBJ2-5, with TRBD1 matching over 8 bases. The CDR3 has 16 amino acids. The J segment lost 3 bases and the V segment lost 2 bases, leaving 9 bases of the junction unmatched. Germline assignment: CDR1 SGHDT and CDR2 YYEEEE. CDR3 sequence: CASSLWTGQRKETQYF. CDR3 nucleotide sequence: TGTGCCAGCAGCTTATGGACAGGGCAGAGGAAAGAGACCCAGTACTTC.

The chain carries TRBV7-6 and TRBJ2-7, with 8 bases matching TRBD1. Germline CDR1 is SGHVS and CDR2 is FNYEAQ. V was pared by 5 bases and J by 1 base, with 10 bases of the junction left unmatched. This CDR3 has 16 amino acids. CDR3 region: CASSTPGGGGSYEQYF. The CDR3 bases are TGTGCCAGCAGCACCCCAGGGGGCGGAGGTTCCTACGAGCAGTACTTC.

The V and J genes are TRBV28 and TRBJ2-7, with TRBD2 identical over 8 bases. The CDR3 runs to 15 residues. The germline CDR1 and CDR2 sequences are MDHEN and SYDVKM. The V and J ends lost 3 bases and 7 bases, in that order; junction bases with no gene match: 11. The chain's CDR3 is CASSFLSGTRSEQYF. DNA of the CDR3: TGTGCCAGCAGTTTCCTCTCCGGGACTAGGTCTGAGCAGTACTTC.

The V gene is TRBV11-2, the J gene TRBJ2-3, with D unresolved. The CDR3 totals 13 residues. Germline V gene data show CDR1 as SGHAT and CDR2 as FQNNGV. The V end was cut by 1 base, the J end by 6 bases, with 8 bases between. As DNA, the CDR3 is TGTGCCAGCAGCTTAGTGGGCCGGGATACGCAGTATTTT. Translated: CASSLVGRDTQYF.

The chain is built from TRBV29-1 and TRBJ1-1; D not resolved. Germline V CDR1 and CDR2: SQVTM, ANQGSEA. V was clipped by 2 bases and J by 3 bases, with 4 bases between them. The CDR3 is 11 amino acids. This CDR3 is CSVEIDTEAFF. The CDR3 nucleotides read TGCAGCGTTGAAATAGACACTGAAGCTTTCTTT.

The chain is built from TRBV13 and TRBJ1-2; no definite D call. This CDR3 contains 12 residues. Trimming took off 4 bases at V and 3 bases at J, with 6 bases between the two ends. Germline V gene lookup returns CDR1 PRHDT and CDR2 FYEKMQ (reference sequence). CDR3: CASSSRYYGYTF. The DNA of the CDR3 is TGTGCCAGCAGCTCCCGGTACTATGGCTACACCTTC.

The chain joins TRBV15 to TRBJ1-5; the D is unclear. The CDR3 runs 13 residues. V lost 5 bases, J lost 6 bases, and 11 bases lay in between. Germline CDR1 and CDR2: LNHNV and YYDKDF (reference sequence). CDR3 bases: TGTGCCACCAGCCCAAGCCTAGGTCAGCCCCAGCATTTT. The encoded protein is CATSPSLGQPQHF.

The chain links TRBV20-1 to TRBJ2-3, with unresolved D. From germline, CDR1 is DFQATT and CDR2 SNEGSKA (reference sequence). CDR3 length: 13 residues. V was clipped by 4 bases and J by 2 bases, with 10 bases between them. DNA of the CDR3: TGCAGTGCTACTGACGGTACCACAGATACGCAGTATTTT. The encoded protein is CSATDGTTDTQYF.

The chain is built from TRBV27 and TRBJ1-1; tentative D call: TRBD1 (5 bases). CDR1 and CDR2 (germline): MNHEY, SMNVEV (reference sequence). Trimming cost V 4 bases and J 5 bases, with 14 bases left between them. This CDR3 region has 14 residues. The chain's CDR3 is CASSSQGRWTEAFF. Here the CDR3 DNA reads TGTGCCAGCAGTTCCCAGGGAAGGTGGACTGAAGCTTTCTTT.

This clonotype was observed a single time. J is TRBJ2-1 and V is TRBV29-1; TRBD1 matches at 10 bases. The CDR3 consists of 13 residues. Germline CDR1 SQVTM, CDR2 ANQGSEA. Losses at the gene ends were 8 bases for V and 8 bases for J; bases not matched to a gene: 9. The CDR3 is CSIYRDRGYEQFF. The DNA of the CDR3 is TGCAGCATATACCGGGACAGGGGATATGAGCAGTTCTTC.

The rearrangement joins TRBV7-2 to TRBJ1-6; D gene uncertain. Per germline, CDR1 SGHTA and CDR2 FQGNSA. The CDR3 runs 15 residues. V was clipped by 4 bases and J by 0 bases, with 7 bases between them. The CDR3 coding sequence is TGTGCCAGCAGCTGGGAGAGCTCCTATAATTCACCCCTCCACTTT. Encoded protein: CASSWESSYNSPLHF.